The clone carrying this T cell receptor beta chain was seen more than once but under ten times. This entry comes from a study of OX40 agonist ivuxolimab in advanced cancers. Generated by immunoSEQ multiplex PCR, the TCRdb table keeps only in-frame clones and is missing some. In the table there are roughly 86,000 clones, around 86% of which are singletons. Germline V gene sequence: CDR1 SGHDT, CDR2 YYEEEE. Trimming took 1 base from V and 7 from J, leaving 12 bases between them. This CDR3 is 14 amino acids long. Blood specimens came from baseline, cycle 4 day 1, and cycle 7 day 1. The sample here was CD4+ or CD8+ T cells sorted from blood, taken in a trial of the OX40 agonist ivuxolimab. The chain has TRBV5-6 and TRBJ1-5, with D hard to call. The TCR originated in an adult with an advanced solid tumor such as melanoma, head and neck, liver or kidney cancer. The CDR3 sequence: CASSLSGERQPQHF. The DNA of the CDR3 is TGTGCCAGCAGCTTGAGTGGGGAACGGCAGCCCCAGCATTTT.